Presented here are 6 T cell receptor beta chains from one specimen sequenced in a study of shared clonotypes between healthy human individuals. Measured with immunoSEQ multiplex PCR; TCRdb has only the in-frame clones, and not every one. This sample carries 2.5 million or so clones, more than 90% of them seen once, and the ten largest clones take 0.11% to 0.15%. Material: naive CD4+ T cells sorted from blood. Subset denoted: CD45RA+ positively selected. These receptors originate from a man between 18 and 35 years old in good health.

Worth noting for this clone: Other DNA sequences within the sample encode an identical CDR3. CDR3 sequence: CASSMMGNTGELFF. The CDR3 region has the DNA TGTGCCAGTAGTATGATGGGGAACACCGGGGAGCTGTTTTTT. The chain links TRBV19 to TRBJ2-2, with D unresolved. The CDR3 spans 14 residues. V was clipped by 3 bases and J by 1 base, with 6 bases between them. CDR1 is LNHDA and CDR2 is SQIVND in the germline V gene (reference sequence).

This chain connects TRBV7-2 to TRBJ2-4, with 7 nucleotides matching TRBD1. The CDR3 loop spans 13 amino acids. The V gene's germline CDR1 is SGHTA and CDR2 FQGNSA. V lost 6 bases to trimming and J lost 5 bases; unmatched junction nucleotides: 4. The CDR3 sequence is CASRQGLENIQYF. The CDR3 bases are TGTGCCAGCAGACAGGGGCTAGAAAACATTCAGTACTTC. The full variable domain, completed using reference TRBV7-2 and TRBJ2-4, is GAGVSQSPSNKVTEKGKDVELRCDPISGHTALYWYRQSLGQGLEFLIYFQGNSAPDKSGLPSDRFSAERTGGSVSTLTIQRTQQEDSAVYLCASRQGLENIQYFGAGTRLSVL.

The genes are TRBV25-1 and TRBJ2-3, with D perhaps TRBD1 (6 bases). Trimming shortened V by 4 bases and J by 3 bases, and 17 bases separated the two germline ends. CDR3 length: 16 residues. CDR1 MGHDK and CDR2 SYGVNS come from the germline V gene. In DNA, the CDR3 is TGTGCCAGCAGTGTTCAGGGGCGAATGGCAACAGATACGCAGTATTTT. This encodes CASSVQGRMATDTQYF.

The chain uses TRBV10-1 and TRBJ1-5, with 7 bases aligning to TRBD1. Germline CDR1 and CDR2: WNHNN and SYGVQD (reference sequence). The CDR3 is 19 amino acids. The ends lost 2 bases at V and 0 bases at J; junction bases unmatched: 13. The CDR3 spells CASSEPGRQGYYSNQPQHF. Written as DNA, the CDR3 is TGCGCCAGCAGTGAGCCGGGGCGACAGGGCTATTATAGCAATCAGCCCCAGCATTTT.

The rearrangement links TRBV25-1 to TRBJ2-5; 7 bases line up with TRBD1. CDR1 and CDR2 (germline): MGHDK, SYGVNS. The ends lost 5 bases at V and 1 base at J; junction bases unmatched: 4. The CDR3 has 14 residues. CDR3 in DNA: TGTGCCAGCAGTTTAACAGGGGCCCAAGAGACCCAGTACTTC. Protein product: CASSLTGAQETQYF.

The rearrangement joins TRBV14 to TRBJ2-3; no firm D call. The CDR3 length is 13 residues. Trimming shortened V by 4 bases and J by 6 bases, and 11 bases separated the two germline ends. Germline CDR1 reads SGHDN; CDR2 reads FVKESK. The CDR3: CASSRWVGDTQYF. The CDR3 region has the DNA TGTGCCAGCAGCCGATGGGTCGGGGATACGCAGTATTTT.